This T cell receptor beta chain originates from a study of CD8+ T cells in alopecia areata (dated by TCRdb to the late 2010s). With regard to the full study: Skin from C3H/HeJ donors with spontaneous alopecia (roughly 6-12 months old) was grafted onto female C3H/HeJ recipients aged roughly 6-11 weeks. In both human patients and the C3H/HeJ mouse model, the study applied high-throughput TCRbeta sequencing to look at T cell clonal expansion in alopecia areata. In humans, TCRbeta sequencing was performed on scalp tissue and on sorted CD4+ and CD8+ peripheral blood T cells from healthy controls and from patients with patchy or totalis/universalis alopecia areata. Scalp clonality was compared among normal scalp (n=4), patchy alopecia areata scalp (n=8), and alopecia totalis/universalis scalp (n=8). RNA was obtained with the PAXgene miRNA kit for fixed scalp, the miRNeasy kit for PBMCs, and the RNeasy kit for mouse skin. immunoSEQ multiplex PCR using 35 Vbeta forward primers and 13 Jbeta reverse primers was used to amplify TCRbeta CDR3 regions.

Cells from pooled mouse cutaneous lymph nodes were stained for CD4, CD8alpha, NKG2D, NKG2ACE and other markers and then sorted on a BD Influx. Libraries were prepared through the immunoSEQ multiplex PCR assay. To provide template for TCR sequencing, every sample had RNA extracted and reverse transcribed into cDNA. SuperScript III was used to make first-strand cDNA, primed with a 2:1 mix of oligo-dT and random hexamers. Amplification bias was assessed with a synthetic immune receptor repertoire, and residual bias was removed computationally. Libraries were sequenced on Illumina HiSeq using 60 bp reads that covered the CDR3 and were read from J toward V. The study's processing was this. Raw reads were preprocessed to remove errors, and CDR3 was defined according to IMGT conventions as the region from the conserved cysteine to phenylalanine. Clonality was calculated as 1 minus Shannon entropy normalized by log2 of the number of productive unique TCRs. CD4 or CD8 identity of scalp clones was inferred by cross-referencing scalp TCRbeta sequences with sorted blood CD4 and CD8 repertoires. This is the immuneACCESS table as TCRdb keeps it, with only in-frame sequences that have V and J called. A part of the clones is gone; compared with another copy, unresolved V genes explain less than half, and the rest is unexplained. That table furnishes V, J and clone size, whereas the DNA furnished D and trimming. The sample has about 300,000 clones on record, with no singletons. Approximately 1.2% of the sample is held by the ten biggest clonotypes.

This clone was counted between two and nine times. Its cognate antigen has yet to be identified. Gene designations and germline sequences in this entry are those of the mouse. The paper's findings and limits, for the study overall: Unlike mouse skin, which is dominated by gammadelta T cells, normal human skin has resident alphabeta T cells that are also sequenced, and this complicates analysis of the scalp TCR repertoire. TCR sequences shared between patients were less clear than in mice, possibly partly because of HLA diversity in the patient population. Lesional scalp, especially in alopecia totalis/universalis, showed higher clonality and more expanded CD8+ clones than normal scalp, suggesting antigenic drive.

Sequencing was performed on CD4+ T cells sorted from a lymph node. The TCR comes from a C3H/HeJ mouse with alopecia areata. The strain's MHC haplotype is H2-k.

CDR3 bases read: TGTGCCAGCAGTCTTCGGGACTGGGGTAACACCGGG. This translates into CASSLRDWGNTG. The whole CDR3 region reads CASSLRDWGNTGQLYF. Recombination joined TRBV13-3 with TRBJ2-2, and 10 junction bases match TRBD2. The CDR3 goes on 4 residues after the read ends, and that part is filled in from the germline J gene. The germline V gene provides CDR1 NNHDY and CDR2 SYVADS. From its cysteine to its phenylalanine, the CDR3 spans 16 amino acids. The DNA covers only part of the CDR3, 36 bases in frame from base 1. Compared with germline, V lacks 4 bases and J lacks 2 bases; bases without a gene match: 5.